This T cell receptor beta chain was found in a study of CD4 T cells in relation to SARS-CoV-2 and coronaviruses. Overall study context: TCR beta CDR3s were sequenced after 10-day antigen culture of PBMCs.

As for this clone: Its antigen is currently unknown.

Germline CDR1 and CDR2: MNHNY and SVGAGI (reference sequence). Trimming cost V 2 bases and J 13 bases, with 13 bases left between them. The CDR3 contains 12 residues. Produced via immunoSEQ multiplex PCR; TCRdb's table is partial and in-frame only. The data hold some 40,000 clones, with just under 85% observed a single time. The sample comprised naive CD4+ T cells from PBMCs, cultured in vitro. The sample's subset: naive CD4+ T cells isolated by negative enrichment. This sequence joins TRBV6-6 and TRBJ2-3; D is unclear. This TCR came from an adult with COVID-19. CDR3 amino acids: CASSYADVGKYF. In DNA form, the CDR3 reads TGTGCCAGCAGTTACGCGGACGTTGGAAAGTATTTT.